The clone carrying this T cell receptor beta chain was detected only a few times. Its antigen is as yet unknown. Only in-frame clones appear in the TCRdb table, and some are missing; sequencing was by immunoSEQ multiplex PCR. The profile shows 55,000 to 80,000 clones, around 60% of them singletons. This sample stems from a study of cytotoxic CD8 clonotypes in ibrutinib-treated CLL. Turning to the study itself: The patient breakdown showed about ten relapsed/refractory and around 16 treatment-naive cases, with 17 IGHV unmutated.

Study results and caveats: Progressing patients had sampling times that differed from those of sustained-remission patients. Clonality went up at ibrutinib response and then declined back toward baseline at progression.

Germline V gene sequence: CDR1 MDHEN, CDR2 SYDVKM. J was trimmed by 6 bases and V by 0 bases; bases with no gene match: 6. The CDR3 has 17 amino acids. PBMCs were cryopreserved, and approximately 2 micrograms of genomic DNA from them went into TCR beta libraries. The rearrangement joins TRBV28 to TRBJ2-2; 11 nucleotides match TRBD2. The sequence came from a human donor with chronic lymphocytic leukemia. Source: PBMCs, taken after 12 months of ibrutinib treatment. The CDR3 here is CASSLWGLAGGPGELFF. DNA for the CDR3: TGTGCCAGCAGTTTATGGGGCCTAGCGGGAGGACCCGGGGAGCTGTTTTTT.